This T cell receptor (beta chain) was found in a study of shared clonotypes between healthy human individuals. Study in general: Researchers drew samples from a couple of women and three men aged 18 to 49. Per donor, CD8 memory used one plate, CD8 naive used two, CD4 memory used three and CD4 naive used three. Notes on the study in general: The expectation was that sequencing depth would affect clonotype sharing among donors.

For every subset, genomic DNA was evenly distributed across several immunoSEQ plates. Assay used: immunoSEQ multiplex PCR; TCRdb lists only in-frame clones, some missing. The sample consists of some 1.4 million clones, roughly 96% of them appearing once. This clone was seen more than once but under ten times. Its antigen is unknown. Trimming cost V 0 bases and J 7 bases, with 7 bases left between them. Germline assignment: CDR1 SGHTA and CDR2 FQGNSA. The CDR3 has 13 residues. V usage is TRBV7-2 and J usage is TRBJ2-1, with D hard to call. Sequenced sample: naive CD4+ T cells sorted from blood. Subset given: CD45RA+ positively selected. This clonotype originated in a man under 40 in good health. CDR3 DNA sequence: TGTGCCAGCAGCTTAGCAGGGTGGAATGAGCAGTTCTTC. It is translated as CASSLAGWNEQFF.